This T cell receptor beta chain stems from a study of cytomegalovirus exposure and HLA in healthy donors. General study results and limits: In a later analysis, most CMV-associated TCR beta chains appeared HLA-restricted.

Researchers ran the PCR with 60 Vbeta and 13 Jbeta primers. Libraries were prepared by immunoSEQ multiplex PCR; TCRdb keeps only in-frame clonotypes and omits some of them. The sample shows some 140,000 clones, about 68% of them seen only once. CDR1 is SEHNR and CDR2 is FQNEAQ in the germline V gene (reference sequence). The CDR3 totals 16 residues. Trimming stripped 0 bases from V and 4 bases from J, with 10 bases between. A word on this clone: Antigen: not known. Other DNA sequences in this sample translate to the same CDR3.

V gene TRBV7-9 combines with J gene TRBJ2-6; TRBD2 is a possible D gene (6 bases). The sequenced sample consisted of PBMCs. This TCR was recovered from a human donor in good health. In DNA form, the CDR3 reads TGTGCCAGCAGCTTAGCTGGGGGGTCCGGGGCCAACGTCCTGACTTTC. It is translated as CASSLAGGSGANVLTF.